These 7 T cell receptor beta chains share one sample of origin, sequenced in a study of blood T cell repertoires in COVID-19. TCRdb's copy holds only in-frame clones and misses some; the assay was immunoSEQ multiplex PCR. The top ten hold around 13% of the sample, which has around 160,000 clones, 80% seen once. Sequences were obtained from peripheral blood. The receptors were gathered from a man aged 60 to 69 with active or convalescent COVID-19.

The sample holds one count of this clone. The CDR3 DNA reads as TGTGCCAGCTCACTCACTCAGGGCACAGATACGCAGTATTTT. Protein product: CASSLTQGTDTQYF. The V and J genes are TRBV18 and TRBJ2-3; D remains unclear. V was cut by 4 bases and J by 1 base, with 9 bases left in between. This CDR3 spans 14 amino acids. CDR1 is KGHSH, CDR2 LQKENI, per germline.

This clone was seen just once. This chain joins TRBV28 and TRBJ1-5; D is unresolved. Germline V gives CDR1 MDHEN, CDR2 SYDVKM. Trimming took 6 bases from V and 4 from J, leaving 7 bases between them. The CDR3 runs 12 residues. The CDR3 sequence is CASSRGNQPQHF. CDR3 nucleotides: TGTGCCAGCAGCCGCGGGAATCAGCCCCAGCATTTT. The full variable domain, its missing parts supplied by reference TRBV28 and TRBJ1-5, is DVKVTQSSRYLVKRTGEKVFLECVQDMDHENMFWYRQDPGLGLRLIYFSYDVKMKEKGDIPEGYSVSREKKERFSLILESASTNQTSMYLCASSRGNQPQHFGDGTRLSIL.

This rearrangement joins TRBV15 to TRBJ2-7; D call uncertain. Trimming cost V 3 bases and J 3 bases, with 21 bases left between them. Looked up from germline, CDR1 is LNHNV and CDR2 is YYDKDF (reference sequence). The CDR3 has 17 residues. CDR3 DNA: TGTGCCACCAGCAGCGAGATGGCGTCCCCCTGGAGCTACGAGCAGTACTTC. Translating gives CATSSEMASPWSYEQYF.

The chain has TRBV7-2 and TRBJ2-7; TRBD2 matches 10 bases. There are 16 residues in the CDR3. Germline-derived CDR1 and CDR2 are SGHTA and FQGNSA. Unmatched junction bases numbered 12, after V lost 5 bases and J lost 5 bases. The CDR3 coding sequence is TGTGCCAGCAGCGCTTCGCGGCTAGCGGGAGTCAACGAGCAGTACTTC. Amino acid sequence: CASSASRLAGVNEQYF.

The chain has TRBV6-6 and TRBJ1-4; 8 bases align to TRBD1. Germline V gene data show CDR1 as MNHNY and CDR2 as SVGAGI (reference sequence). The V and J ends lost 7 bases and 1 base, in that order; junction bases with no gene match: 5. The CDR3 has 15 residues. The CDR3 loop is CASTEDRVTNEKLFF. The DNA for the CDR3 is TGTGCCAGCACCGAGGACAGGGTAACTAATGAAAAACTGTTTTTT.

The rearrangement links TRBV6-2 or TRBV6-3 to TRBJ2-2; 8 bases line up with TRBD1. The CDR3 contains 14 residues. V was clipped by 5 bases and J by 5 bases; unmatched bases: 4. Germline V gives CDR1 MNHEY, CDR2 SVGEGT. The CDR3 reads CASSRRGLTGELFF. The CDR3 region has the DNA TGTGCCAGCAGTCGCAGGGGGCTGACCGGGGAGCTGTTTTTT.

V gene TRBV9 combines with J gene TRBJ1-3, with D possibly matching TRBD1 (6 bases). There are 16 residues in the CDR3. V was clipped by 3 bases and J by 0 bases, with 13 bases between them. Germline loops: CDR1 SGDLS, CDR2 YYNGEE. The CDR3 DNA reads as TGTGCCAGCAGCGCGGGGAGGGGGTCCTCTGGAAACACCATATATTTT. Its translation is CASSAGRGSSGNTIYF.